This T cell receptor (beta chain) was identified in a study of blood T cell repertoires in COVID-19. Produced via immunoSEQ multiplex PCR; TCRdb's table is partial and in-frame only. The table shows some 110,000 clones, with roughly 92% occurring only once. This CDR3 has 11 amino acids. In germline, CDR1 is SGHRS, CDR2 YFSETQ. The ends were cut back, 6 bases at V and 8 bases at J, with 8 bases in the middle. The TCR originated in a man aged 50 to 60 with COVID-19, enrolled during active disease. The V gene is TRBV5-1, the J gene TRBJ2-2; no definite D call. Sequences were obtained from peripheral blood. This CDR3 is CASMSEGELFF. As DNA, the CDR3 is TGCGCCAGCATGTCCGAGGGGGAGCTGTTTTTT.